This note documents a single T cell receptor beta chain sequence. Its target is not known. This CDR3 spans 15 amino acids. CDR1 is LNHNV, CDR2 YYDKDF, per germline (reference sequence). Trimming at V came to 5 bases and at J to 4 bases, leaving 10 bases not matched to a gene. All sorted populations exceeded 95% purity. Every isolated RNA sample was fully reverse transcribed, so sequencing captured expressed TCRB transcripts. Produced via immunoSEQ multiplex PCR; TCRdb's table is partial and in-frame only. The profile shows 300,000 to 450,000 clones, around 10% of them singletons. The data are from a study of beta chain features in type 1 diabetes. Study as a whole: Regarding age, gender and cell yields, patients proved similar to healthy donors. Study results and caveats: When Type 1 diabetes patients were examined, their TCRB CDR3s proved moderately but significantly shorter in all four CD4+ subsets. Relative to healthy donors, patients appeared to have naive, central memory and Treg TCRB repertoires that were more similar.

The chain joins TRBV15 to TRBJ1-1; TRBD1 aligns across 7 bases. The TCR was taken from a man aged 30 to 45 with type 1 diabetes. The specimen was central memory CD4+ T cells from blood. DNA of the CDR3: TGTGCCACCAGCCCCCCTCCCCAGGGGGGCACTGAAGCTTTCTTT. Translation: CATSPPPQGGTEAFF. Supplemented by reference TRBV15 and TRBJ1-1, the full variable domain reads DAMVIQNPRYQVTQFGKPVTLSCSQTLNHNVMYWYQQKSSQAPKLLFHYYDKDFNNEADTPDNFQSRRPNTSFCFLDIRSPGLGDTAMYLCATSPPPQGGTEAFFGQGTRLTVV.